This T cell receptor beta chain was documented in a study of identifying expanded T cells in peripheral blood (dated by TCRdb to between 2018 and 2020). Notes on the research overall: Four technical replicates, made by sequencing separate aliquots from the same pool of genomic DNA, were compared pairwise.

The germline V gene sets CDR1 to SGHDT and CDR2 to YYEEEE. From cysteine to phenylalanine, the CDR3 is 14 amino acids long. Only the CDR3 DNA is retained, 42 bases long and in frame from the first base. Compared with germline, V lacks 5 bases and J lacks 9 bases; bases without a gene match: 5. Concerning this clone: Its antigen has not been determined. Per-base quality was not reported, and no clone a single base away is much larger than it.

Results and caveats for the whole study, not just this receptor: The authors expected that over much longer intervals, such as months to years, biological variance in healthy repertoires might increase even further. The binomial model flagged 0.9 to 1.5 differentially abundant clones between technical replicates, compared with about 16 over roughly 2 weeks and roughly 19 over approximately four weeks. Across all healthy-donor time intervals, the beta-binomial model significantly lowered both the number of clones called differentially abundant and the false-positive rate. Variance in clone template counts between two-week samples significantly increased with total template count across all healthy donors.

During the collection period, no immune events, such as infections, were documented for the healthy donors. To calibrate time-dependent variance in a beta-binomial model of T-cell clone differential abundance, blood repertoires from healthy donors were used as a training cohort. The training cohort included around 10 healthy donors, of whom 3 were female and 7 were male. An age range of about 25 to 64 years, with an average of approximately 43 years, was recorded for the donors. Obtained from a commercial supplier, whole blood was collected from each healthy donor at three time points set two to three weeks apart. Genomic DNA was extracted from unsorted whole blood for immunosequencing. TCRbeta CDR3 regions were profiled by bias-controlled multiplex PCR amplification of genomic DNA with the immunoSEQ Assay. The study's processing was this. To quantify the absolute abundance of each unique TCRbeta CDR3 region, the sequences were collapsed and filtered. Differential abundance was assessed using a binomial (Fisher-equivalent) model and a beta-binomial model in which time-dependent variance fitted from healthy donors was added. Clones with fewer than 5 combined templates were removed, and a clone was called differentially abundant if the clone's Benjamini-Hochberg FDR was below 0.01. In the beta-binomial model, variance was expressed as a function of the total template count across the two samples, in the form v = (b*log(k)+a)^2. The immuneACCESS repertoire file appears here via TCRdb, limited to in-frame rearrangements. These files lack a portion of the clones; in checked studies, under half of the deficit traces to unresolved V genes, and the cause of the others is not known. V and J calls plus clone size are reproduced from that table; the DNA served to infer D and trimming. This sample is represented by under 130,000 clones; roughly 89% of them were singletons. The ten most abundant clones make up 16% of the sample.

The sequence links TRBV5-6 to TRBJ1-6, and 10 junctional nucleotides match TRBD1. The TCR originated in a person between 18 and 69 years old in good health. Sequenced material: blood. For the CDR3, the sequence is CASRYGQGVSPLHF. The bases are TGTGCCAGCAGATACGGACAGGGGGTTTCACCCCTCCACTTT.